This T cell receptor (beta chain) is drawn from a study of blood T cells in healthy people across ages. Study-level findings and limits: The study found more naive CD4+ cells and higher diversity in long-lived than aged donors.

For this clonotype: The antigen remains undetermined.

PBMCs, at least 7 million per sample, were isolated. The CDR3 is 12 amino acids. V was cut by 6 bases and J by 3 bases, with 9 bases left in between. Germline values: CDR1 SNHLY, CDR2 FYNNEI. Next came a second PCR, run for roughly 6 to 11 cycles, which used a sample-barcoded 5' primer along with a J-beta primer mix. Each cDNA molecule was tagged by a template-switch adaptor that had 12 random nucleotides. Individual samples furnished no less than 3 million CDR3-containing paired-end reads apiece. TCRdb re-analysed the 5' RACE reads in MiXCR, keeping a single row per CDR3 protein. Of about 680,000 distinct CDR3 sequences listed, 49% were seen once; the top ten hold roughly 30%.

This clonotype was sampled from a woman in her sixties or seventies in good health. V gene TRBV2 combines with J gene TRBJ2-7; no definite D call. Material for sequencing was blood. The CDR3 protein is CASRGGFYEQYF. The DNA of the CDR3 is TGTGCCAGCAGGGGTGGGTTCTACGAGCAGTACTTC.